This TCR beta chain was sequenced for a study of T cell responses to AZD1222 COVID-19 vaccine (dated by TCRdb to the early 2020s). Context from the whole study: TCR sequencing was performed for about 250 trial participants, of whom roughly 200 were given two doses of AZD1222 and 26 were given two doses of MenACWY control vaccine. Trial participants were enrolled into age subgroups of 18-55, 56-69 and 70-plus years, which contained around 150, 29 and 61 TCR-sequenced participants, respectively.

The CDR3 regions of human TCRbeta chains were analyzed by immunosequencing. Per the original workflow: Repertoire TCRs were checked for matches against a reference library of SARS-CoV-2-specific TCRs that had been generated using the MIRA antigen-specificity platform. Breadth was defined as the fraction of unique TCRs that were SARS-CoV-2-associated, and depth was defined as the fraction of total T cells that were SARS-CoV-2-associated. Each spike-specific TCR was assigned to its reactive spike region and to a CD4 or CD8 class using the MIRA data. Log10-transformed breadth and depth values were compared by one-way ANOVA with Sidak's multiple comparisons tests. In its TCRdb copy, this immuneACCESS table keeps in-frame sequences only and misses some clones. Where compared with another copy, unresolved V genes explain less than half of these, and the others have no known cause. That table is the source of V, J and clone size, and D and trimming were worked out from the DNA. This sample is represented by 100,000 or so clones; 89% of them were singletons. Of the sample, 44% is held by the ten largest clones.

The germline V gene yields SGHDN for CDR1 and FVKESK for CDR2. From its cysteine to its phenylalanine, the CDR3 spans 16 amino acids. CDR3 DNA is the only sequence kept; it has 48 bases, read in frame from the first base. Cut back by 2 bases and 1 base, the V and J ends lie 11 bases apart. The time point label corresponds to: about 28 days (+/-7) after the second vaccine dose. AZD1222 recipients whose second dose came at about 4 weeks and those whose second dose came at about 12 weeks were combined into one group, since spike-specific TCR depth and breadth did not differ between the two schedules. Vaccinee samples were obtained from the UK trials COV001 and COV002, which included a single-blind randomized controlled phase 2/3 trial of AZD1222 (ChAdOx1 nCoV-19) in healthy adults. For TCRbeta chain sequencing, PBMC samples from trial participants were taken at day 0 and at day 28 after the second dose.

The study at large found these results: After two AZD1222 doses, both the breadth and the depth of spike-specific TCRs were significantly higher than at day 0 and than in MenACWY recipients. Most participants were white British and females outnumbered males, and the authors suggested that clonal diversity may have been underestimated. Conclusions about previously exposed vaccinees are limited because only a handful of AZD1222 recipients were SARS-CoV-2 seropositive at baseline. Reportedly, close to half of the unique spike-specific TCRs recognized epitopes lying outside the regions that are mutated in the B.1.351 and B.1.1.7 variants. No day 14 peak-response samples were available, so repertoires were characterized only after the peak T cell response. Vaccine-associated CD4 TCRs spanned the whole spike protein, with dominant responses in regions 160-218 and 743-854. The 56-69-year group was small, and its depth increase did not reach significance, likely because of low power.

With respect to this clone: The target of this receptor is not known. Base qualities are not at hand, and no much larger clone is one base apart.

This receptor was obtained from an adult who received the AZD1222 COVID-19 vaccine. The sequence links TRBV14 to TRBJ2-2; the D gene is unclear. Sequenced here: peripheral blood, sampled 28 days after the second AZD1222 dose. The CDR3 sequence is CASSQIPPGNTGELFF. The DNA sequence is given as TGTGCCAGCAGCCAAATCCCCCCGGGGAACACCGGGGAGCTGTTTTTT.